A selection of T cell receptor beta chains follows, all from one sample in a study of human T cells and chemical hapten exposure. A single record per CDR3 protein comes from TCRdb applying MiXCR to the RACE reads. The sample contains 65,000 to 85,000 distinct CDR3 sequences, about 9.3% of which appear only once. The material was whole blood, obtained in connection with sensitization to the hapten diphenylcyclopropenone (DPC). These receptor sequences come from a woman aged 45 to 65 with alopecia areata. Some clones in this sample may be carry-over from other donors' samples. Each CDR3 is given with its conserved first and last residue. A D gene is named only where the DNA matches it firmly. Size values are once, few and many counts, or a class for expanded clones, and some rows have none.

D gene	V gene	clone size	J gene	CDR3 DNA	CDR3 protein
-	TRBV7-2	many	TRBJ2-1	TGTGCCAGCAGCCCCTCGTACAATGAGCAGTTCTTC	CASSPSYNEQFF
-	TRBV7-8	few	TRBJ2-3	TGTGCCAGCAGCTTAACGGGAGCAGGCACAGATACGCAGTATTTT	CASSLTGAGTDTQYF
-	TRBV28	many	TRBJ2-1	TGTGCCAGCAGTTTGGGTCGGGAGCAGTTCTTC	CASSLGREQFF
-	TRBV11-3	-	TRBJ2-7	TGTGCCAGCAGCGTACTTGGGGGCGAGCAGTACTTC	CASSVLGGEQYF
TRBD2	TRBV28	few	TRBJ2-2	TGTGCCAGCAGACTCAGCCCCCCTAGCGGGACCGGGGAGCTGTTTTTT	CASRLSPPSGTGELFF
TRBD1	TRBV4-3	-	TRBJ1-4	TGCGCCAGCAGCCCAGGACAGGGAGGGGAAAAACTGTTTTTT	CASSPGQGGEKLFF
-	TRBV21-1	-	TRBJ1-4	TGTGCCAGCAGCAAAGGTTTTCCGGTTTCAACGTGGGAAGAAAAACTGTTTTTT	CASSKGFPVSTWEEKLFF
TRBD1	TRBV5-8	few	TRBJ2-3	TGTGCCAGCAGCTTGGGACAGGGGATTCAGAGCACAGATACGCAGTATTTT	CASSLGQGIQSTDTQYF
TRBD2	TRBV9	few	TRBJ2-7	TGTGCCAGCAGCGTATCGACTAGCGCCTCCTACGAGCAGTACTTC	CASSVSTSASYEQYF
TRBD2	TRBV5-1	few	TRBJ2-2	TGCGCCAGCAGCTTGGTCGCGGGAGCCACCGGGGAGCTGTTTTTT	CASSLVAGATGELFF
TRBD2	TRBV6-5	few	TRBJ2-7	TGTGCCAGCAGTTACTCGGCTAGCGGGGTGCTGGAGCAGTACTTC	CASSYSASGVLEQYF
-	TRBV12-3/TRBV12-4	few	TRBJ1-3	TGTGCCAGCAGTCCGCGGGACTCCTCTAGAGGAAACACCATATATTTT	CASSPRDSSRGNTIYF
TRBD2	TRBV4-2	-	TRBJ2-1	TGTGCCAGCAGCCCCAACTCACTAGCGGGAGCATCTGAGCAGTTCTTC	CASSPNSLAGASEQFF
-	TRBV29-1	few	TRBJ2-5	TGCAGCGTTGCGGACGGACAAGAGACCCAGTACTTC	CSVADGQETQYF
TRBD1	TRBV11-2	-	TRBJ1-5	TGTGCCAGCAGCCTAACAGGGGGCAGAGGCAATCAGCCCCAGCATTTT	CASSLTGGRGNQPQHF
TRBD1	TRBV7-2	few	TRBJ2-1	TGTGCCAGCAGACAGACAGGGTTAACCTACAATGAGCAGTTCTTC	CASRQTGLTYNEQFF
TRBD1	TRBV9	few	TRBJ1-3	TGTGCCAGCAGCTTAGGGGGCAGGGGGACCTCTGGAAACACCATATATTTT	CASSLGGRGTSGNTIYF
-	TRBV7-2	few	TRBJ2-7	TGTGCCAGCAGCTTGGACTCGTACTACGAGCAGTACTTC	CASSLDSYYEQYF
-	TRBV5-1	-	TRBJ1-6	TGCGCCAGCAGCTTAGGAGGATCACCCCTCTACTTT	CASSLGGSPLYF
TRBD1	TRBV5-1	many	TRBJ2-7	TGCGCCAGCAGCGTGACAGGGCACGAGCAGTACTTC	CASSVTGHEQYF
-	TRBV6-2/TRBV6-3	few	TRBJ1-5	TGTGCCAGCAGTTACGACAGACCGAATCAGCCCCAGCATTTT	CASSYDRPNQPQHF
TRBD1	TRBV29-1	-	TRBJ2-6	TGCAGCGCAGCCGAGGGGGCCTGGGCCAACGTCCTGACTTTC	CSAAEGAWANVLTF
TRBD2	TRBV11-2	-	TRBJ2-3	TGTGCCAGCAGCTTAACTACGGCTAGCGGGATGAGCACAGATACGCAGTATTTT	CASSLTTASGMSTDTQYF
-	TRBV19	few	TRBJ2-6	TGTGCCAGTAGTACCAGGAGTGAGGGGACGCTTTCCGGGGCCAACGTCCTGACTTTC	CASSTRSEGTLSGANVLTF
-	TRBV7-2	few	TRBJ2-1	TGTGCCAGCAGCTTAGTAGCGTACAATGAGCAGTTCTTC	CASSLVAYNEQFF
-	TRBV7-2	-	TRBJ2-1	TGTGCCAGCAGCTTAGTATCGGGAAGCTCCTACAATGAGCAGTTCTTC	CASSLVSGSSYNEQFF
TRBD1	TRBV20-1	few	TRBJ2-5	TGCAGTGCTAGACCCTTTGGGACAGGATTTATGGGGGCCCAGTACTTC	CSARPFGTGFMGAQYF
-	TRBV7-7	few	TRBJ2-1	TGTGCTAGCAGCTTAGCTGGGGTCAATGAGCAGTTCTTC	CASSLAGVNEQFF
-	TRBV20-1	-	TRBJ1-2	TGCAGTGTTCGGGACTTTTGGGGCTATGGCTACACCTTC	CSVRDFWGYGYTF
TRBD2	TRBV20-1	-	TRBJ2-3	TGCAGTGCTTCCCGACTAGCGGGAGGGAAAGATACGCAGTATTTT	CSASRLAGGKDTQYF
TRBD2	TRBV7-3	few	TRBJ2-2	TGTGCCAGCTCGACTAGCGGGAGGACGCTTAACACCGGGGAGCTGTTTTTT	CASSTSGRTLNTGELFF
-	TRBV12-3/TRBV12-4	-	TRBJ2-2	TGTGCCAGCAGTTTAAGAGCAGCCGGGGAGCTGTTTTTT	CASSLRAAGELFF
-	TRBV14	few	TRBJ2-1	TGTGCCAGCAGCCGATTCAACAATGAGCAGTTCTTC	CASSRFNNEQFF
TRBD1	TRBV10-3	-	TRBJ2-3	TGTGCCATCAAAAGACACAGAAAGGGGACAGATTCGCAGTATTTT	CAIKRHRKGTDSQYF
-	TRBV10-1	-	TRBJ2-5	TGCGCCAGCAGTGAGCAACAGGGAGGGACCCAGTACTTC	CASSEQQGGTQYF
-	TRBV9	-	TRBJ2-7	TGTGCCAGCAGCGCTCCGGGGCCCCCCTACGAGCAGTACTTC	CASSAPGPPYEQYF
-	TRBV30	many	TRBJ2-7	TGTGCCTGGGCCGGGACCTACGAGCAGTACTTC	CAWAGTYEQYF